This T cell receptor beta chain emerged from a study of cytomegalovirus exposure and HLA in healthy donors. Overall study findings and caveats: CMV serostatus stood as the only immune exposure information on hand. Later analysis showed most CMV-associated TCR beta chains appearing HLA-restricted. Reportedly, fewer N-insertions than the approximately 700-donor mean appeared in an Asian-associated ancestry cluster in a later analysis. Among TCR beta chains of equal frequency, HLA-associated ones were more clonally expanded in a later analysis.

This CDR3 region has 14 residues. The V gene's germline CDR1 is MNHEY and CDR2 SMNVEV (reference sequence). Trimming pared 10 bases from V and 3 bases from J, leaving 18 bases between. Primers included in the PCR were 60 Vbeta and 13 Jbeta primers. TCRdb's table, derived via immunoSEQ multiplex PCR, lists solely in-frame clones and lacks some. The table includes some 240,000 clones, around 90% detected once. Comment on this clone: Its antigen is currently unknown.

The gene calls are TRBV27 and TRBJ1-2; possibly TRBD1 for D (5 bases). The TCR originated in a girl under 10 years old in good health and CMV-seronegative. The sample comprised PBMCs. The DNA for the CDR3 is TGTGCCACACCTAATATCGGGGGTGACTATGGCTACACCTTC. Amino acids: CATPNIGGDYGYTF.